This T cell receptor beta chain appears in the sequencing data of a study of PD-1 blockade in classical Hodgkin lymphoma. Study-wide points: Reasons behind the repertoire differences stay unclear, perhaps disease activity or earlier therapy. Whoever responded completely had baseline diversity much like that seen in newly diagnosed patients.

Indicated time point: cycle 4 day 1 (C4D1), after less than 7 weeks of nivolumab. With no exception, relapse followed autologous stem cell transplantation in all patients, and brentuximab vedotin exposure varied. Sequencing was performed with immunoSEQ multiplex PCR; in TCRdb, only in-frame clones are kept and a portion is missing. The sample carries 90,000 or so clones, approximately 78% recorded once. Looked up from germline, CDR1 is SGHTA and CDR2 is FQGTGA. There are 17 residues in the CDR3. V was pared by 5 bases and J by 0 bases, with 7 bases of the junction left unmatched. This clone appeared a single time. Its antigen is as yet unknown.

The sample was peripheral blood mononuclear cells (PBMCs), taken before the fourth cycle of nivolumab. The chain combines TRBV7-3 with TRBJ2-6, with 7 bases matching TRBD1. The TCR comes from a human donor with classical Hodgkin lymphoma. The CDR3 reads CASSPNRGSSGANVLTF. In DNA, the CDR3 is TGTGCCAGCAGCCCTAACAGGGGCTCCTCTGGGGCCAACGTCCTGACTTTC.